Described below is a single TCR beta chain sequence and its context. Germline V lookup: CDR1 SNHLY, CDR2 FYNNEI. The CDR3 runs 18 residues. Trimming cost V 6 bases and J 6 bases; bases outside gene matches: 19. These data belong to a study of blood T cell repertoires in COVID-19. In the study overall: Samples taken during acute and convalescent COVID-19 were collected in the United States, Italy and Spain. T cells, B-cell-depleted T cells, or PBMCs supplied cDNA or gDNA.

The authors' processing: Estimation of nucleated cell counts relied on the amplification of reference gene primers. Sequencing used immunoSEQ multiplex PCR; TCRdb keeps in-frame clones, though not all of them. V and J calls and clone size are as listed in that table; D and trimming were resolved from the DNA. Of tens of thousands of clones detected, around 83% appear once; the ten largest clones hold less than 8%. The sequence came from a woman aged 55-70 years with acute or convalescent COVID-19. The chain carries TRBV2 and TRBJ2-3; 9 bases agree with TRBD1. The sequencing input was peripheral blood. CDR3: CASRARSAGQGGGDTQYF. DNA for the CDR3: TGTGCCAGCAGGGCCCGTAGCGCGGGACAGGGCGGAGGGGATACGCAGTATTTT.